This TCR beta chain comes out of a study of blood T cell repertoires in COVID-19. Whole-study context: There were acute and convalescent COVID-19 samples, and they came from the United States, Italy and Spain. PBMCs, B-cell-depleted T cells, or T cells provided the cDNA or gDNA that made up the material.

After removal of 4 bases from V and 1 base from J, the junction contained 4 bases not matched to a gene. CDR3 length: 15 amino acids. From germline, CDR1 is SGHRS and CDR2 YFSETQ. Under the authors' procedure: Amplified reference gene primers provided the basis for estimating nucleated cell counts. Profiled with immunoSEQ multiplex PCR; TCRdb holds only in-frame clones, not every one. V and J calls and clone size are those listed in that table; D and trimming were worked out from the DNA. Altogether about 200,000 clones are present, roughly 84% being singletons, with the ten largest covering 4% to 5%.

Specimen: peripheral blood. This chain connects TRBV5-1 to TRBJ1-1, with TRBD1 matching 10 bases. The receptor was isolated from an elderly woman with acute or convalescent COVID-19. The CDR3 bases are TGCGCCAGCAGCGCTTGGGACAGGGGGAACACTGAAGCTTTCTTT. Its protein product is CASSAWDRGNTEAFF.